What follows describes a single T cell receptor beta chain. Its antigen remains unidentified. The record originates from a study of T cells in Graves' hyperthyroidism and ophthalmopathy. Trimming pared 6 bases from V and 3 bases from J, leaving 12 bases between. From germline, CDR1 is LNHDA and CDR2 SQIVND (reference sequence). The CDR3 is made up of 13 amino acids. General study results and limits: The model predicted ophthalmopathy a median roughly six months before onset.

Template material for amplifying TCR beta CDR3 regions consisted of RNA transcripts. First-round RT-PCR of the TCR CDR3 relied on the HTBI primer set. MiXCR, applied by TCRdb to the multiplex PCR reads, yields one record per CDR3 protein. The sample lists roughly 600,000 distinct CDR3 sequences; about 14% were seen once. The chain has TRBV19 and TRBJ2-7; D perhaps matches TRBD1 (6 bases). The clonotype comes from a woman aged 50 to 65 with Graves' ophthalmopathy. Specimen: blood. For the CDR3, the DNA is TGTGCCAGTAGCGGACAGAAGTACTACGAGCAGTACTTC. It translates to CASSGQKYYEQYF.